The 20 T cell receptor beta chains given below trace back to one sample, sequenced in a study of blood T cell repertoires in COVID-19. Profiled with immunoSEQ multiplex PCR; TCRdb holds only in-frame clones, not every one. The sample consists of approximately 190,000 clones, 88% of them appearing once. The sequenced sample was peripheral blood. The receptor set was obtained from a man aged 35 to 55 with active or convalescent COVID-19.

The rearrangement uses TRBV9 and TRBJ1-2; D uncertain. Trimming shortened V by 0 bases and J by 5 bases, and 8 bases separated the two germline ends. The germline V gene encodes CDR1 SGDLS and CDR2 YYNGEE. The CDR3 length is 13 residues. Here the CDR3 reads CASSVDGAYGYTF. The CDR3 DNA sequence: TGTGCCAGCAGCGTAGACGGAGCATATGGCTACACCTTC. The full variable domain, with the rest looked up from reference TRBV9 and TRBJ1-2, is DSGVTQTPKHLITATGQRVTLRCSPRSGDLSVYWYQQSLDQGLQFLIQYYNGEERAKGNILERFSAQQFPDLHSELNLSSLELGDSALYFCASSVDGAYGYTFGSGTRLTVV.

The V call is TRBV7-9, the J call TRBJ2-1, with a tentative D call TRBD2 (6 bases). CDR3 length equals 14 residues. From germline, CDR1 is SEHNR and CDR2 FQNEAQ (reference sequence). V lost 6 bases and J 10 bases, leaving 19 bases between the germline ends. The CDR3 bases are TGTGCCAGCAGTCTCCAAAAGGCAGCGGGCGAGCAGTTCTTC. Translating gives CASSLQKAAGEQFF.

CDR3 sequence reads: CASSQKGRQGIAGANVLTF. CDR3 bases: TGTGCCAGCAGCCAAAAAGGTAGACAGGGGATCGCTGGGGCCAACGTCCTGACTTTC. This rearrangement joins TRBV7-3 to TRBJ2-6; 8 bases align to TRBD1. CDR1 and CDR2 (germline): SGHTA, FQGTGA. V lost 5 bases, J lost 2 bases, and 14 bases stayed unmatched. The CDR3 is 19 residues long.

This chain joins TRBV18 and TRBJ1-6; a weak D match, TRBD1 (5 bases). CDR1 KGHSH and CDR2 LQKENI come from the germline V gene. V lost 3 bases to trimming and J lost 0 bases, with 9 bases between them. The CDR3 spans 16 residues. CDR3 protein: CASSPWGGSYNSPLHF. The CDR3, as DNA: TGTGCCAGCTCACCGTGGGGGGGCTCCTATAATTCACCCCTCCACTTT.

This clone appeared a single time. The rearrangement links TRBV27 to TRBJ2-5, with D possibly TRBD1 on 6 matching bases. The CDR3 spans 14 residues. CDR1 and CDR2 (germline): MNHEY, SMNVEV (reference sequence). With 4 bases removed from V and 1 base from J, the gap between germline ends came to 10 bases. In DNA form, the CDR3 reads TGTGCCAGCAGTTCCTACAGGGTCCAAGAGACCCAGTACTTC. Residues: CASSSYRVQETQYF.

The rearrangement uses TRBV18 and TRBJ2-3, with TRBD2 as a possible D gene (7 bases). V lost 6 bases and J lost 2, with 15 bases in between. Looked up from germline, CDR1 is KGHSH and CDR2 is LQKENI. The CDR3 length is 15 residues. CDR3 in amino acids: CASSQGRGATDTQYF. The DNA for the CDR3 is TGTGCCAGCTCCCAGGGACGGGGGGCCACAGATACGCAGTATTTT.

The CDR3 sequence: CASSHRGQGDSGANVLTF. CDR3 nucleotide sequence: TGTGCCAGCTCCCACCGAGGACAGGGAGACTCTGGGGCCAACGTCCTGACTTTC. The chain couples TRBV18 to TRBJ2-6, with TRBD1 matching over 8 bases. Trimming cost V 6 bases and J 0 bases; bases outside gene matches: 10. The CDR3 covers 18 residues. The germline V gene encodes CDR1 KGHSH and CDR2 LQKENI.

The chain is built from TRBV21-1 and TRBJ2-7; TRBD1 is taken as the D call from the table, unchecked against the DNA. TRBV21-1 is classified as a pseudogene. CDR3 length: 11 amino acids. This chain's CDR3 is CASPGQTEQYF. In DNA form, the CDR3 reads TGTGCCAGCCCAGGACAGACTGAGCAGTACTTC.

The chain has TRBV28 and TRBJ1-3; a weak D match, TRBD1 (5 bases). The V end was cut by 8 bases, the J end by 4 bases, with 24 bases between. Per the germline V gene, CDR1 is MDHEN and CDR2 is SYDVKM. The CDR3 extends over 17 amino acids. CDR3 sequence reads: CASRGTWRGASGNTIYF. Written as DNA, the CDR3 is TGTGCCAGCCGGGGAACGTGGAGGGGCGCTTCCGGAAACACCATATATTTT.

This chain joins TRBV14 and TRBJ2-3; tentatively, D is TRBD1 (5 bases). Germline V CDR1 and CDR2: SGHDN, FVKESK. V was shortened by 0 bases and J by 4 bases, with 14 bases between the two germline ends. The CDR3 extends over 16 amino acids. The CDR3 reads CASSQELPLGADTQYF. CDR3 DNA: TGTGCCAGCAGCCAAGAACTACCGTTAGGGGCAGATACGCAGTATTTT.

The chain has TRBV7-6 and TRBJ2-2; 14 nucleotides match TRBD2. The CDR3 spans 17 residues. Germline values: CDR1 SGHVS, CDR2 FNYEAQ. V gave up 5 bases and J gave up 6 bases; unmatched junction bases: 8. The CDR3 DNA reads TGTGCCAGCAGCCCGGGACTAGCGGGGGCCCGGTCCGGGGAGCTGTTTTTT. Translated, it gives CASSPGLAGARSGELFF.

The V gene is TRBV18, the J gene TRBJ1-3; tentatively, D is TRBD1 (5 bases). The germline gives CDR1 KGHSH, CDR2 LQKENI. With 1 base removed from V and 0 bases from J, the gap between germline ends came to 16 bases. The CDR3 covers 18 residues. The CDR3 DNA reads TGTGCCAGCTCACCACTTCTTACGTCGGGGGTCTCTGGAAACACCATATATTTT. Its translation: CASSPLLTSGVSGNTIYF.

V usage is TRBV3-1 (or the pseudogene TRBV3-2) and J usage is TRBJ2-7, with 9 bases matching TRBD2. The germline V gene encodes CDR1 LGHDT and CDR2 YNNKEL (reference sequence). The V and J ends lost 0 bases and 6 bases, in that order; junction bases with no gene match: 6. The CDR3 extends over 15 amino acids. This CDR3 is CASSQDRGRGREQYF. CDR3 DNA sequence: TGTGCCAGCAGCCAAGATCGCGGGAGGGGGCGCGAGCAGTACTTC.

The rearrangement joins TRBV19 to TRBJ2-4; 8 bases are a match to TRBD1. V gave up 4 bases and J gave up 8 bases; unmatched junction bases: 7. The CDR3 totals 14 residues. Germline lookup yields CDR1 LNHDA and CDR2 SQIVND (reference sequence). CDR3 in DNA: TGTGCCAGTAGTACGACAGGGGATGTAGACATTCAGTACTTC. Protein: CASSTTGDVDIQYF.

This chain links TRBV28 with TRBJ2-5, with 8 bases lining up with TRBD1. CDR1 and CDR2 from the germline V gene are MDHEN and SYDVKM. This CDR3 is 13 amino acids long. V trimming: 6 bases; J trimming: 4 bases; junction bases outside the gene matches: 4. The CDR3 DNA reads as TGTGCCAGCAGGACAGGGGTTGGAGAGACCCAGTACTTC. It specifies CASRTGVGETQYF.

The V call is TRBV25-1, the J call TRBJ2-1, with TRBD2 identical over 14 bases. V dropped 3 bases and J dropped 8; count of bases not matched to a gene: 6. Germline V gives CDR1 MGHDK, CDR2 SYGVNS. This CDR3 contains 16 residues. The CDR3 nucleotides are TGTGCCAGCAGTGACCCGGGACTAGCGGGAGCAGATGAGCAGTTCTTC. Its protein product is CASSDPGLAGADEQFF.

The rearrangement joins TRBV6-5 to TRBJ2-7; TRBD1 aligns across 8 bases. With 5 bases clipped from V and 0 bases from J, the junction kept 6 bases outside the gene matches. Germline CDR1 and CDR2: MNHEY and SVGAGI. This CDR3 has 15 amino acids. The CDR3 protein is CASSQDRDSSYEQYF. The CDR3 DNA reads TGTGCCAGCAGTCAGGACAGGGACAGCTCCTACGAGCAGTACTTC.

This clone appeared once. The gene calls are TRBV4-3 and TRBJ2-3; 10 nucleotides match TRBD2. The V and J ends lost 0 bases and 2 bases, in that order; junction bases with no gene match: 11. This CDR3 has 19 amino acids. CDR1 and CDR2 from the germline V gene are LGHNA and YSLEER. The CDR3 protein is CASSQDRGGAGGFTDTQYF. DNA for the CDR3: TGCGCCAGCAGCCAAGATAGGGGCGGAGCGGGGGGGTTCACAGATACGCAGTATTTT.

The rearrangement links TRBV18 to TRBJ2-7, with 10 bases lining up with TRBD1. V lost 4 bases, J lost 3 bases, and 12 bases stayed unmatched. The CDR3 is 17 residues long. Germline CDR1 and CDR2: KGHSH and LQKENI. The CDR3 DNA follows: TGTGCCAGCTCACTCAACCTACCGGGACAGGGGTTCTACGAGCAGTACTTC. Translated: CASSLNLPGQGFYEQYF.

V gene TRBV5-1 combines with J gene TRBJ2-2, with 10 bases aligning to TRBD2. The V segment lost 0 bases and the J segment 6 bases; nucleotides outside the gene matches: 14. Germline values: CDR1 SGHRS, CDR2 YFSETQ. The CDR3 is 19 residues long. CDR3 loop: CASSLAPGRTSGTPGELFF. The CDR3 DNA reads TGCGCCAGCAGCTTGGCCCCGGGTAGGACTAGCGGAACCCCCGGGGAGCTGTTTTTT.